The rows below give T cell receptor beta chains drawn from one sample of a study of response to subunit inactivated influenza vaccine. TCRdb processed the RT-PCR reads anew with MiXCR; each CDR3 protein has one entry. The profile covers hundreds of thousands of distinct CDR3 sequences, with 25% appearing a single time and 1.5% to 2% taken by the ten largest. Here the sequenced sample was CD4+ T cells sorted from PBMCs, taken 4 to 6 days after vaccination. The receptors originated from a man aged 45 to 65 who received an inactivated influenza vaccine. The CDR3 runs from the conserved cysteine through the conserved F or W. Fields, in order: clone size, V gene, D gene, J gene, CDR3 DNA, CDR3 protein. D genes are given only for firm matches. The size field is filled for only some rows; it gives once, few, many or a size class.

>NA|TRBV20-1|NA|TRBJ1-2
TGCAGTGCTCCAGACAGTCTTCGGGTAGGCTACACCTTC
CSAPDSLRVGYTF
>NA|TRBV19|NA|TRBJ2-7
TGTGCCAGTAGTAGTCGCGGGAAGACCCTTCGGGAGCAGTACTTC
CASSSRGKTLREQYF
>few|TRBV3-1|NA|TRBJ2-1
TGTGCCAGCAGCCATCGGACATACAATGAGCAGTTCTTC
CASSHRTYNEQFF
>once|TRBV9|TRBD1|TRBJ1-1
TGTGCCAGCAGCGATCCGGAGGGGGCCCAGAACACTGAAGCTTTCTTT
CASSDPEGAQNTEAFF
>NA|TRBV7-2|NA|TRBJ1-1
TGTGCCAGCAGCACCGGGACACCAAACACTGAAGCTTTCTTT
CASSTGTPNTEAFF
>NA|TRBV7-9|NA|TRBJ2-3
TGTGCCAGCAGCCCGCTGGTCAGCACAGATACGCAGTATTTT
CASSPLVSTDTQYF
>NA|TRBV20-1|NA|TRBJ1-1
TGCAGTGCTAGAGATCGGAACAGGATCAACACTGAAGCTTTCTTT
CSARDRNRINTEAFF
>NA|TRBV7-7|NA|TRBJ2-2
TGTGCCAGCAGCGCTAGGCTAGGGACCGGGGAGCTGTTTTTT
CASSARLGTGELFF
>few|TRBV20-1|TRBD1|TRBJ2-5
TGCAGTGCCCCATTTCCGGGACAGGGATACCAAGAGACCCAGTACTTC
CSAPFPGQGYQETQYF
>NA|TRBV12-3/TRBV12-4|NA|TRBJ1-2
TGTGCCAGCAATACGGACAGCAGTCGGTATGGCTACACCTTC
CASNTDSSRYGYTF
>few|TRBV9|NA|TRBJ1-3
TGTGCCAGCAGCGTAGATGCCTCTGTGGGCGGAAACACCATATATTTT
CASSVDASVGGNTIYF
>few|TRBV29-1|NA|TRBJ2-1
TGCAGCGTTAACCGGGTGAACAATGAGCAGTTCTTC
CSVNRVNNEQFF
>NA|TRBV6-5|NA|TRBJ2-1
TGTGCCAGCAGTTCCTACCTCGGGGGACACAATGAGCAGTTCTTC
CASSSYLGGHNEQFF
>once|TRBV12-3/TRBV12-4|TRBD2|TRBJ2-1
TGTGCCAGCGGGACTAAGTCCTACAATGAGCAGTTCTTC
CASGTKSYNEQFF
>few|TRBV12-3/TRBV12-4|NA|TRBJ2-5
TGTGCCAGCAGTACCCCTGGGACCCAGTACTTC
CASSTPGTQYF
>once|TRBV7-9|TRBD1|TRBJ2-7
TGTGCCAGCAGCTTAGGGGGGGGACAGGGGACCTACGAGCAGTACTTC
CASSLGGGQGTYEQYF
>few|TRBV20-1|TRBD1|TRBJ2-5
TGCAGTGCTAGCCGGGGGACAGGACAAGAGACCCAGTACTTC
CSASRGTGQETQYF
>NA|TRBV5-5|NA|TRBJ2-1
TGTGCCAGCAGCGATTCCAGAGGGCTGACTCCGTTCTTC
CASSDSRGLTPFF
>few|TRBV10-3|NA|TRBJ2-5
TGTGCCATCAGTGCAGGCCGGGGGTTAGGACCGGAGACCCAGTACTTC
CAISAGRGLGPETQYF
>few|TRBV12-3/TRBV12-4|TRBD2|TRBJ2-1
TGTGCCAGCAGTCCGCGGGGACTAGCGGGATTCTACAATGAGCAGTTCTTC
CASSPRGLAGFYNEQFF
>NA|TRBV5-6|TRBD2|TRBJ2-3
TGTGCCAGCAGCTTGCTAGCGGGAAAGGGCCCTAGCACAGATACGCAGTATTTT
CASSLLAGKGPSTDTQYF
>few|TRBV7-3|TRBD2|TRBJ2-3
TGTGCCAGTAGAGGGACTAGCGAATATACGCAGTATTTT
CASRGTSEYTQYF
>few|TRBV20-1|NA|TRBJ1-5
TGCAGTGCTAGATTCCAGGGTAGCAATCAGCCCCAGCATTTT
CSARFQGSNQPQHF
>few|TRBV6-5|NA|TRBJ2-3
TGTGCCAGCAGTTACTCTTTGGGTGCAGATACGCAGTATTTT
CASSYSLGADTQYF